This T cell receptor (beta chain) was captured in a study of control samples from healthy donors and cancer patients. The CDR3 extends over 15 amino acids. Germline CDR1 and CDR2: MNHEY and SVGAGI. V lost 5 bases to trimming and J lost 1 base; unmatched junction nucleotides: 4. The assay was immunoSEQ multiplex PCR, and TCRdb's table has in-frame clones only and misses some. Here the sample spans 75,000 to 100,000 clones, about 86% being singletons. The sequenced material came from blood. The V call is TRBV6-5, the J call TRBJ2-2, with 7 bases lining up with TRBD1. The receptor was isolated from a man aged 30 to 39 in good health. The CDR3 loop is CASSPDRVNTGELFF. CDR3 in DNA: TGTGCCAGCAGTCCCGACAGGGTGAACACCGGGGAGCTGTTTTTT.